This entry lists 8 T cell receptor beta chains sequenced from one sample in a study of cytomegalovirus exposure and HLA in healthy donors. Sequencing was performed with immunoSEQ multiplex PCR; in TCRdb, only in-frame clones are kept and a portion is missing. There are over 150,000 clones in the sample; 85% occur only once, and 16% lies in the top ten. Sequences were obtained from PBMCs. These receptors were taken from a man between 18 and 35 years old in good health and CMV-seropositive.

The J gene is TRBJ2-3, the V gene TRBV7-9, with 7 bases matching TRBD2. CDR1 is SEHNR and CDR2 is FQNEAQ in the germline V gene (reference sequence). V was pared by 3 bases and J by 2 bases, with 2 bases of the junction left unmatched. The CDR3 contains 14 residues. The CDR3 protein is CASSLSGDTDTQYF. Written as DNA, the CDR3 is TGTGCCAGCAGCTTGAGCGGGGACACAGATACGCAGTATTTT.

This clone was picked up a small number of times. The gene calls are TRBV4-2 and TRBJ1-4; 9 positions match TRBD1. J was trimmed by 8 bases and V by 8 bases; bases with no gene match: 9. CDR1 is LGHNA, CDR2 YNFKEQ, per germline. The CDR3 loop spans 14 amino acids. The CDR3 is CASGGTGREEKLFF. The CDR3 DNA follows: TGTGCCAGCGGAGGGACAGGGAGAGAAGAAAAACTGTTTTTT.

This chain connects TRBV4-1 to TRBJ2-1; TRBD2 aligns across 9 bases. Germline V gene lookup returns CDR1 MGHRA and CDR2 YSYEKL. The trim removed 1 base at V and 2 bases at J, leaving 6 bases unmatched. The length of the CDR3 is 17 residues. Here the CDR3 reads CASSQGLLAGPYNEQFF. The CDR3 nucleotides read TGCGCCAGCAGCCAAGGACTTCTAGCGGGACCCTACAATGAGCAGTTCTTC.

This sequence joins TRBV27 and TRBJ2-5, with 12 bases aligning to TRBD2. The CDR3 is 15 residues long. The V and J ends lost 5 bases and 5 bases, in that order; junction bases with no gene match: 6. Per germline, CDR1 MNHEY and CDR2 SMNVEV (reference sequence). The CDR3, as DNA: TGTGCCAGCAGTCCGCGACTAGCGGGAGTGGAGACCCAGTACTTC. Amino acid sequence: CASSPRLAGVETQYF.

The rearrangement joins TRBV5-1 to TRBJ2-7, with D perhaps matching TRBD2 (6 bases). The V gene lost 3 bases and the J gene lost 6 bases, with 19 bases spanning the gap. This CDR3 has 15 amino acids. Germline V gene data show CDR1 as SGHRS and CDR2 as YFSETQ. The CDR3 region has the DNA TGCGCCAGCAGCTACACCGGGGACTCCGCTCCCGAGCAGTACTTC. Amino acid sequence: CASSYTGDSAPEQYF.

The J gene is TRBJ2-4, the V gene TRBV27; 7 nucleotides align to TRBD1. The CDR3 contains 16 residues. J gave up 0 bases and V 5 bases, and 7 bases lay outside the gene matches. The V gene's germline CDR1 is MNHEY and CDR2 SMNVEV (reference sequence). This CDR3 is CASSPDRAVAKNIQYF. The CDR3 coding sequence is TGTGCCAGCAGTCCCGACAGGGCGGTAGCCAAAAACATTCAGTACTTC.

This clone was seen a few times. The rearrangement joins TRBV30 to TRBJ2-2, with 8 bases fitting TRBD2. This CDR3 region has 13 residues. Germline-derived CDR1 and CDR2 are GTSNPN and SVGIG (reference sequence). The J segment lost 7 bases and the V segment lost 2 bases, leaving 3 bases of the junction unmatched. Here the CDR3 DNA reads TGTGCCTGGAGTAGCGGGGGTGGCGGGGAGCTGTTTTTT. Protein: CAWSSGGGGELFF.

The genes are TRBV27 and TRBJ2-3, with 8 bases identical to TRBD2. The ends lost 6 bases at V and 6 bases at J; junction bases unmatched: 5. Germline-derived CDR1 and CDR2 are MNHEY and SMNVEV (reference sequence). The CDR3 is 13 amino acids. The chain's CDR3 is CASSRLAYDTQYF. In DNA, the CDR3 is TGTGCCAGCAGCAGACTAGCGTATGATACGCAGTATTTT.